The clone carrying this T cell receptor (beta chain) has only a few counts. These data come from a study of shared clonotypes between healthy human individuals. This CDR3 is built from 13 residues. CDR1 and CDR2 from the germline V gene are KGHSH and LQKENI. V lost 4 bases and J 6 bases, leaving 12 bases between the germline ends. Method: immunoSEQ multiplex PCR; TCRdb's copy keeps in-frame clones and lacks some. The sample includes more than 2,000,000 clones, about 92% of them seen just once. The receptor comes from a man between 18 and 29 years old in good health. Some clones in this sample may be carry-over from other donors' samples. The chain is built from TRBV18 and TRBJ1-1, with unresolved D. Sequenced input: naive CD4+ T cells from PBMCs. The subset here: CD45RA+ positively selected. The CDR3 loop is CASSREGDSEAFF. In DNA form, the CDR3 reads TGTGCCAGCTCACGGGAGGGAGATTCTGAAGCTTTCTTT.